This T cell receptor (beta chain) came from a study of cytomegalovirus exposure and HLA in healthy donors. The PCR employed 60 Vbeta primers together with 13 Jbeta primers. Clones were sequenced by immunoSEQ multiplex PCR, and TCRdb holds only the in-frame ones, with some missing. The table shows 80,000 to 130,000 clones, with roughly 77% occurring only once. This clone was seen just once. V was trimmed by 0 bases and J by 8 bases, leaving 19 bases between them. The germline V gene encodes CDR1 MNHNS and CDR2 SASEGT. The CDR3 has 16 residues. The chain uses TRBV6-1 and TRBJ1-2, with a tentative D call TRBD1 (5 bases). Sequenced: PBMCs. The TCR originated in a woman between 45 and 65 years old in good health and CMV-seropositive. This chain's CDR3 is CASSEALGPTGSGYTF. CDR3 sequence (DNA): TGTGCCAGCAGTGAAGCCTTGGGGCCGACCGGGTCGGGCTACACCTTC.